This T cell receptor beta chain was obtained from a study of a mutant IDH1 vaccine in newly diagnosed glioma. Sequenced by immunoSEQ multiplex PCR; TCRdb stores in-frame clones only, minus some. The table lists around 40,000 clones, roughly 89% of them singletons. About this clone itself: The antigen remains unidentified.

Germline V gene sequence: CDR1 PRHDT, CDR2 FYEKMQ (reference sequence). Germline trimming cut 0 bases from V and 3 bases from J; bases unmatched to any gene: 0. The CDR3 is 15 amino acids. Stated time point: week 11, during vaccination. With topical imiquimod, each dose of the vaccine consisted of 300 ug of mutant IDH1 20-mer peptide. This specimen was PBMCs, taken from a glioma patient whose treatment included an IDH1 peptide vaccine. The TCR originated in a middle-aged man with glioma. This rearrangement joins TRBV13 to TRBJ2-2; 8 bases line up with TRBD1. The CDR3 spells CASSLGDRDTGELFF. Written as DNA, the CDR3 is TGTGCCAGCAGCTTAGGGGACAGGGACACCGGGGAGCTGTTTTTT.